This record looks at one T cell receptor beta chain sequence and its context. The target antigen is unknown. This sample is drawn from a study of shared clonotypes between healthy human individuals. The assay was immunoSEQ multiplex PCR, and TCRdb's table has in-frame clones only and misses some. Counted here are approximately 1,000,000 clones, approximately 80% occurring once; the ten biggest clones make up 0.89%. Study observations and caveats: The sole specimen, blood, was sampled, and tissue repertoires likely differ. Generally, naive subsets (rather than memory subsets) showed larger estimated richness.

With 6 bases clipped from V and 3 bases from J, the junction kept 6 bases outside the gene matches. This CDR3 has 15 amino acids. CDR1 SGHDT and CDR2 YYEEEE come from the germline V gene. The V and J genes are TRBV5-6 and TRBJ2-2, with 9 bases identical to TRBD1. The sequencing input was memory CD4+ T cells from PBMCs. Regarding subset: CD45RA-negative fraction. The source of this sequence is a man between 18 and 35 years old in good health. Some clones in this sample may be carry-over from other donors' samples. The CDR3 here is CASTQTGGYTGELFF. The CDR3 DNA sequence: TGTGCCAGCACCCAAACAGGGGGCTACACCGGGGAGCTGTTTTTT.